The T cell receptor (beta chain) under discussion was sequenced for a study of control samples from healthy donors and cancer patients. Here immunoSEQ multiplex PCR was the method, and the copy in TCRdb shows in-frame clones only, minus some. The sample consists of some 120,000 clones, more than 75% of them appearing once. The CDR3 is made up of 16 amino acids. Trimming at V came to 7 bases and at J to 4 bases, leaving 10 bases not matched to a gene. Germline V gives CDR1 LGHDT, CDR2 YNNKEL (reference sequence). The material sequenced was blood. The receptor comes from a man aged 60 to 69 in good health. The chain uses TRBV3-1 (or the pseudogene TRBV3-2) and TRBJ2-7; 13 nucleotides match TRBD2. CDR3 residues: CASTLTSGGVNYEQYF. For the CDR3, the DNA is TGTGCCAGCACCCTAACTAGCGGGGGGGTCAATTACGAGCAGTACTTC.